These T cell receptor beta chains were read from a single sample in a study of T cells after yellow fever vaccination. MiXCR was run by TCRdb on the 5' RACE reads, yielding one entry per CDR3 protein. The table records fewer than 650,000 distinct CDR3 sequences, 21% of them present only once. This material consisted of PBMCs, taken around 3 weeks after the first yellow fever vaccination. These receptors came from a man between 18 and 29 years old who received the YFV17D yellow fever vaccine. CDR3s include the opening cysteine and the closing phenylalanine or tryptophan. A D gene is named only where the DNA matches it firmly. Some rows have no size entry. The others give once, few or many, or a class for an expanded clone.

D gene	V gene	CDR3 length	J gene	clone size	CDR3 DNA	CDR3 protein
-	TRBV6-1	13	TRBJ2-5	-	TGTGCCAGCAGAGGACCCTCCCCGGGGACCCAGTACTTC	CASRGPSPGTQYF
TRBD2	TRBV24-1	16	TRBJ2-2	-	TGTGCCACCAGTGATTCCAGCGGGGGGGTCGACGGGGAGCTGTTTTTT	CATSDSSGGVDGELFF
-	TRBV13	15	TRBJ2-7	-	TGTGCCAGCAGCTTAGGCCGCGACAGCTCCTACGAGCAGTACTTC	CASSLGRDSSYEQYF
-	TRBV5-1	16	TRBJ2-7	-	TGCGCCAGCAGCCTAGGTCAGGGGCAAATTACCTACGAGCAGTACTTC	CASSLGQGQITYEQYF
TRBD1	TRBV5-1	15	TRBJ2-7	few	TGCGCCAGCAGCTGGTTCGAGGGGGCTCCGTACGAGCAGTACTTC	CASSWFEGAPYEQYF
-	TRBV5-1	14	TRBJ2-5	-	TGCGCCAGCAGCTCGGGATCGACCCAAGAGACCCAGTACTTC	CASSSGSTQETQYF
TRBD2	TRBV5-1	18	TRBJ2-1	-	TGCGCCAGCAGCTGGGGAGGAAGCGGGGGGGCTTCCTACAATGAGCAGTTCTTC	CASSWGGSGGASYNEQFF
-	TRBV20-1	14	TRBJ1-1	few	TGCAGTGCTAGAGACAGGGTGGTGAACACTGAAGCTTTCTTT	CSARDRVVNTEAFF
-	TRBV24-1	15	TRBJ2-3	-	TGTGCCACCAGTGATTTGGGCAGGAGCACAGATACGCAGTATTTT	CATSDLGRSTDTQYF
TRBD2	TRBV4-3	17	TRBJ2-7	-	TGCGCCAGCAGCCAAGAGCCACCGACTAGCGGACCCTACGAGCAGTACTTC	CASSQEPPTSGPYEQYF
TRBD2	TRBV9	16	TRBJ2-3	-	TGTGCCAGCAGCGTAGCGATAGCGGGGAGCACAGATACGCAGTATTTT	CASSVAIAGSTDTQYF
-	TRBV27	13	TRBJ2-1	-	TGTGCCAGCAGGGGGACAAGGTACAATGAGCAGTTCTTC	CASRGTRYNEQFF
-	TRBV12-3/TRBV12-4	14	TRBJ2-2	few	TGTGCCAGCAGCCCAAGAGAGGGGCCCGGGGAGCTGTTTTTT	CASSPREGPGELFF
TRBD1	TRBV11-2	11	TRBJ1-2	few	TGTGCCAGCCCAGGGGGCTATGGCTACACCTTC	CASPGGYGYTF
-	TRBV20-1	12	TRBJ1-2	once	TGCAGTGCCTTACGCCCGGGGACAGGCTACACCTTC	CSALRPGTGYTF
-	TRBV19	14	TRBJ1-1	-	TGTGCCAGTACCACGAGAGGGGCAAGCACTGAAGCTTTCTTT	CASTTRGASTEAFF